The subject of this entry is one TCR beta chain. Its antigen is not identified. Germline V gene data show CDR1 as MDHEN and CDR2 as SYDVKM. The CDR3 has 16 amino acids. J gave up 6 bases and V 5 bases, and 14 bases lay outside the gene matches. The sample is drawn from a study of shared clonotypes between healthy human individuals. CD45RA-negative memory and CD45RA+ naive subsets were split from the CD4+ cells. Broader study findings: Lower generation probabilities were found for non-shared clonotypes than for those shared by all four donors. As a rule, naive subsets had a larger estimated richness than memory subsets. Shared across several donors were around 4.7% of the naive CD4 clonotypes.

Clones were read by immunoSEQ multiplex PCR, and TCRdb kept only the in-frame ones, dropping some. The data hold some 2,000,000 clones, with roughly 95% observed a single time. Sequences were obtained from naive CD4+ T cells sorted from blood. The sample's subset: CD45RA+ positively selected. This TCR was sampled from a man in his late teens or twenties in good health. V usage is TRBV28 and J usage is TRBJ1-2; 8 nucleotides match TRBD1. The CDR3 region has the DNA TGTGCCAGCAGTCTCAACGTCGCAGGGGGCGCCGATGGCTACACCTTC. This gives the protein CASSLNVAGGADGYTF.